Listed below are T cell receptor beta chains from one sample, sequenced in a study of blood T cell repertoires in COVID-19. Sequenced by immunoSEQ multiplex PCR; TCRdb stores in-frame clones only, minus some. The table records 150,000 or so clones, roughly 80% of them present only once. Sequenced: peripheral blood. The receptors were sampled from a woman in her forties or fifties with active or convalescent COVID-19. Both conserved end residues are part of each CDR3. A D gene is named only where the DNA matches it firmly. Only part of the rows carry a size: once, few, many, or a class if the clone is expanded.

size | J | D | V | CDR3 | DNA
. | TRBJ1-1 | . | TRBV6-6 | CASSYSGVKAEAFF | TGTGCCAGCAGTTACTCCGGGGTGAAGGCTGAAGCTTTCTTT
. | TRBJ1-5 | . | TRBV2 | CASSLDGPDQPQHF | TGTGCCAGCAGCTTAGATGGGCCCGATCAGCCCCAGCATTTT
. | TRBJ2-6 | . | TRBV30 | CAWSGLAGMAGANVLTF | TGTGCCTGGAGTGGCTTGGCAGGGATGGCTGGGGCCAACGTCCTGACTTTC
. | TRBJ2-3 | TRBD2 | TRBV5-1 | CASSLLAGGGTDTQYF | TGCGCCAGCAGCTTATTAGCGGGGGGGGGCACAGATACGCAGTATTTT
. | TRBJ1-2 | TRBD1 | TRBV4-3 | CASSQSEGQDYGYTF | TGCGCCAGCAGCCAATCCGAGGGACAGGACTATGGCTACACCTTC
. | TRBJ2-3 | . | TRBV19 | CASSAGRTDTQYF | TGTGCCAGTAGTGCGGGCCGAACGGATACGCAGTATTTT
. | TRBJ2-1 | TRBD2 | TRBV3-1/TRBV3-2 | CASSQVLTSGGFYNEQFF | TGTGCCAGCAGCCAAGTTTTGACTAGCGGGGGGTTTTACAATGAGCAGTTCTTC
. | TRBJ2-1 | TRBD2 | TRBV3-1/TRBV3-2 | CASSQGLAGGPGNEQFF | TGTGCCAGCAGCCAAGGCCTAGCGGGGGGGCCCGGGAATGAGCAGTTCTTC
. | TRBJ1-2 | . | TRBV3-1/TRBV3-2 | CASSQVAGAGYTF | TGTGCCAGCAGCCAAGTGGCAGGGGCTGGCTACACCTTC
. | TRBJ1-1 | . | TRBV29-1 | CSGVPGHAEGEAFF | TGCAGCGGCGTACCGGGACACGCTGAGGGTGAAGCTTTCTTT
. | TRBJ1-5 | . | TRBV6-2/TRBV6-3 | CASSPGADRRRTQPQHF | TGTGCCAGCAGTCCAGGGGCGGATCGGCGTAGGACTCAGCCCCAGCATTTT
. | TRBJ1-4 | TRBD1 | TRBV5-1 | CASSLGQGSNEKLFF | TGCGCCAGCAGCCTGGGACAGGGCTCAAATGAAAAACTGTTTTTT
. | TRBJ1-5 | . | TRBV15 | CATSRDRGVGQPQHF | TGTGCCACCAGCAGAGATCGGGGGGTCGGTCAGCCCCAGCATTTT
. | TRBJ2-2 | TRBD2 | TRBV2 | CASSRFSGRAGELFF | TGTGCCAGCAGCCGCTTTAGCGGGAGGGCCGGGGAGCTGTTTTTT
few | TRBJ1-6 | . | TRBV10-3 | CAISPGFQDSPLHF | TGTGCCATCAGCCCAGGGTTTCAAGATTCACCCCTCCACTTT
many | TRBJ1-1 | . | TRBV7-9 | CASSSGQHTEAFF | TGTGCCAGCAGCTCCGGACAACACACTGAAGCTTTCTTT
. | TRBJ1-2 | . | TRBV3-1/TRBV3-2 | CASSQLHPGHPNYGYTF | TGTGCCAGCAGCCAACTTCACCCGGGACATCCGAACTATGGCTACACCTTC
. | TRBJ2-4 | TRBD2 | TRBV4-3 | CASSQRREQGYIQYF | TGCGCCAGCAGCCAAAGGCGGGAGCAGGGATACATTCAGTACTTC
. | TRBJ2-7 | TRBD2 | TRBV7-2 | CASSLAQGASGGEEQYF | TGTGCCAGCAGCTTAGCGCAAGGGGCTAGCGGGGGAGAAGAGCAGTACTTC
few | TRBJ1-1 | . | TRBV6-2/TRBV6-3 | CASSYDSGTEAFF | TGTGCCAGCAGTTACGACAGTGGCACTGAAGCTTTCTTT
. | TRBJ2-6 | . | TRBV18 | CASSPPVGPGQGANVLTF | TGTGCCAGCTCACCACCGGTTGGTCCAGGGCAGGGGGCCAACGTCCTGACTTTC
. | TRBJ2-1 | TRBD1 | TRBV7-2 | CASSLGQAYYNEQFF | TGTGCCAGCAGCCTAGGACAGGCCTACTACAATGAGCAGTTCTTC
once | TRBJ2-5 | . | TRBV6-6 | CASSTRTPRQETQYF | TGTGCCAGCAGTACCAGGACACCTCGACAAGAGACCCAGTACTTC
. | TRBJ1-2 | TRBD1 | TRBV19 | CASRPGQALGYGYTF | TGTGCCAGTAGACCCGGACAGGCCCTAGGCTATGGCTACACCTTC
. | TRBJ1-1 | . | TRBV5-1 | CASPPGVFEAFF | TGCGCCAGCCCCCCGGGGGTCTTTGAAGCTTTCTTT
. | TRBJ2-1 | . | TRBV7-3 | CASSLRGTYNEQFF | TGTGCCAGCAGCTTAAGGGGCACCTACAATGAGCAGTTCTTC
. | TRBJ1-1 | . | TRBV6-2/TRBV6-3 | CASSYSRGNTEAFF | TGTGCCAGCAGTTATTCCAGGGGGAACACTGAAGCTTTCTTT
. | TRBJ1-2 | . | TRBV4-2 | CASSQAQVIYGYTF | TGTGCCAGCAGCCAAGCTCAGGTTATCTATGGCTACACCTTC
. | TRBJ1-6 | TRBD1 | TRBV9 | CASSVGQTDSPLHF | TGTGCCAGCAGCGTGGGACAGACCGATTCACCCCTCCACTTT
. | TRBJ1-4 | TRBD1 | TRBV7-9 | CASSSKAPGQVNEKLFF | TGTGCCAGCAGCTCCAAAGCTCCGGGACAGGTTAATGAAAAACTGTTTTTT
. | TRBJ1-1 | . | TRBV25-1 | CASSVGRGTEAFF | TGTGCCAGCAGTGTTGGCAGAGGCACTGAAGCTTTCTTT
. | TRBJ2-1 | TRBD1 | TRBV18 | CASSPGQGYNEQFF | TGTGCCAGTTCCCCGGGACAGGGCTACAATGAGCAGTTCTTC
. | TRBJ2-5 | TRBD2 | TRBV6-4 | CASSGNGGAEETQYF | TGTGCCAGCAGTGGAAACGGGGGGGCCGAAGAGACTCAGTACTTC
. | TRBJ2-7 | TRBD1 | TRBV29-1 | CSGRQGSRSEQYF | TGCAGCGGAAGACAGGGGTCTCGAAGCGAGCAGTACTTC
. | TRBJ1-1 | . | TRBV2 | CASSERAKVGGNTEAFF | TGTGCCAGCAGTGAAAGGGCCAAGGTAGGGGGGAACACTGAAGCTTTCTTT
few | TRBJ2-4 | TRBD2 | TRBV19 | CASSTASGGRAKNIQYF | TGTGCCAGTAGTACGGCTAGCGGGGGACGGGCCAAAAACATTCAGTACTTC
. | TRBJ2-7 | . | TRBV7-2 | CASSSLTYEQYF | TGTGCCAGCAGTTCTCTTACCTACGAGCAGTACTTC
. | TRBJ2-7 | TRBD1 | TRBV5-1 | CASSVDRARRAYEQYF | TGCGCCAGCAGCGTCGACAGGGCCCGTAGGGCCTACGAGCAGTACTTC
. | TRBJ2-1 | TRBD2 | TRBV9 | CASSASGLAGVGSEQFF | TGTGCCAGCAGCGCCTCGGGACTAGCGGGGGTAGGCAGCGAGCAGTTCTTC
. | TRBJ2-7 | . | TRBV10-3 | CAISEVQDSYEQYF | TGTGCCATCAGTGAGGTCCAGGACTCCTACGAGCAGTACTTC
. | TRBJ1-1 | . | TRBV12-3/TRBV12-4 | CASSLGQGLEAFF | TGTGCCAGCAGTTTAGGGCAGGGGCTTGAAGCTTTCTTT
few | TRBJ2-2 | . | TRBV29-1 | CSGRRGKNTGELFF | TGCAGCGGCCGACGGGGGAAAAACACCGGGGAGCTGTTTTTT
. | TRBJ2-3 | TRBD2 | TRBV19 | CASSIGPPLAGGTDTQYF | TGTGCCAGTAGTATAGGTCCCCCACTAGCGGGAGGGACAGATACGCAGTATTTT
. | TRBJ2-7 | . | TRBV6-5 | CASSYSIAESYEQYF | TGTGCCAGCAGTTACTCGATTGCGGAATCCTACGAGCAGTACTTC
. | TRBJ1-2 | . | TRBV30 | CAWSQGTRYGYTF | TGTGCCTGGAGTCAGGGGACCCGCTATGGCTACACCTTC